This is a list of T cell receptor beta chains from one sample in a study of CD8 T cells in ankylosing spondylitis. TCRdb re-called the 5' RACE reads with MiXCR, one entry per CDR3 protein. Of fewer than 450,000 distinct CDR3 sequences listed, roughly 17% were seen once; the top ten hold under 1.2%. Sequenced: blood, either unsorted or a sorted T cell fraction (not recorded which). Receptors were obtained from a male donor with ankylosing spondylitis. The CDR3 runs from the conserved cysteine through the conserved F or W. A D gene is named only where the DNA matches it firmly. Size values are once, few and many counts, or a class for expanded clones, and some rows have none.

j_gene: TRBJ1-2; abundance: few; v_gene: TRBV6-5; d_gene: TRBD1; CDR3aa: CASSYSSRQGGSYTF; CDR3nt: TGTGCCAGCAGTTACTCGAGCCGACAGGGGGGGAGCTACACCTTC
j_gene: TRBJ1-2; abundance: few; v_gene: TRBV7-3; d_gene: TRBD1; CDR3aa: CASSPSTGSYGYTF; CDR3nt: TGTGCCAGCAGCCCATCGACAGGGTCGTATGGCTACACCTTC
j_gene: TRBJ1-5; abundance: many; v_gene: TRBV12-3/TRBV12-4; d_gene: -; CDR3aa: CASSFEASNQPQHF; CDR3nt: TGTGCCAGCAGTTTCGAGGCCAGCAATCAGCCCCAGCATTTT
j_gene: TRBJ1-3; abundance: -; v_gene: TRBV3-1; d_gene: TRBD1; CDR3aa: CASSQGQGLSGNTIYF; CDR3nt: TGTGCCAGCAGCCAGGGACAGGGGCTATCTGGAAACACCATATATTTT
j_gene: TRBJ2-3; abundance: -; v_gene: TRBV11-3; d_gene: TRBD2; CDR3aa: CASSQRTSGTDTQYF; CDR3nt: TGTGCCAGCAGCCAACGGACTAGCGGGACAGATACGCAGTATTTT
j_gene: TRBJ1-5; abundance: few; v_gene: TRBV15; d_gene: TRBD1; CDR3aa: CATSRTGDNQPQHF; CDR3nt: TGTGCCACCAGCAGGACAGGGGACAATCAGCCCCAGCATTTT
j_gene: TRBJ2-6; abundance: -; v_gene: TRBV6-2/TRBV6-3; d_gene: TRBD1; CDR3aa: CASSYDRAGANVLTF; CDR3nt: TGTGCCAGCAGTTACGACAGGGCTGGGGCCAACGTCCTGACTTTC
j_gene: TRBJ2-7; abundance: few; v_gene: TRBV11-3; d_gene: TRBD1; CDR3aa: CASSLGSGGQYEQYF; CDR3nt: TGTGCCAGCAGCTTAGGATCAGGGGGCCAGTACGAGCAGTACTTC
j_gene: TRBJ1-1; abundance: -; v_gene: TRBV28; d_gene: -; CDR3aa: CASGFPTEAFF; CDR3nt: TGTGCCAGCGGGTTCCCCACTGAAGCTTTCTTT
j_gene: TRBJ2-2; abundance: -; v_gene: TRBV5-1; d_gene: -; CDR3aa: CASSSGIGSAAGELFF; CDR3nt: TGCGCCAGCAGCTCCGGGATCGGCAGTGCCGCCGGGGAGCTGTTTTTT
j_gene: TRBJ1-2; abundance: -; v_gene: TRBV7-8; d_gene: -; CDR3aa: CASSPGGSETSNYGYTF; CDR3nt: TGTGCCAGCAGCCCGGGGGGTTCAGAAACATCTAACTATGGCTACACCTTC
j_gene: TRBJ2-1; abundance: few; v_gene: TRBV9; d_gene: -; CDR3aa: CASSRRTGVGYNEQFF; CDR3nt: TGTGCCAGCAGCCGGAGAACGGGAGTTGGCTACAATGAGCAGTTCTTC
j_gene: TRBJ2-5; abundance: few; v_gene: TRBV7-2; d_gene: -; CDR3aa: CASSLRGRGGETQYF; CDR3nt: TGTGCCAGCAGTCTAAGAGGCAGGGGGGGTGAGACCCAGTACTTC
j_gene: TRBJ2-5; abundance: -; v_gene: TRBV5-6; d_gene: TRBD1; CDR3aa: CASSPDRARSRETQYF; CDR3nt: TGTGCCAGCAGCCCGGACAGGGCAAGGTCTCGGGAGACCCAGTACTTC
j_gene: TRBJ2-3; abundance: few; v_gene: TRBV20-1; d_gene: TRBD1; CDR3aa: CSAHRTGGTDTQYF; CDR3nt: TGCAGTGCCCACCGGACAGGGGGCACAGATACGCAGTATTTT
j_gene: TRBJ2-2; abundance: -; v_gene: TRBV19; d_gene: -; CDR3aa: CASSRSGNTGELFF; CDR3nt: TGTGCCAGTAGTCGTAGCGGGAACACCGGGGAGCTGTTTTTT
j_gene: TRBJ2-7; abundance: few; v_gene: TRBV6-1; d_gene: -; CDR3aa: CASSRKTTVSSYEQYF; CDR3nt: TGTGCCAGCAGCCGAAAGACGACTGTTAGCTCCTACGAGCAGTACTTC
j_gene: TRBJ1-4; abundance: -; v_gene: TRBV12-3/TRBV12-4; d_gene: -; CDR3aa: CASRTGLGNEKLFF; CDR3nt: TGTGCCAGCAGAACAGGGCTCGGTAATGAAAAACTGTTTTTT
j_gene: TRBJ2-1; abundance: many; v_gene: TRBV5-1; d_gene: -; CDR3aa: CASRSGGHNEQFF; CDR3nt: TGCGCCAGCAGGAGCGGAGGTCACAATGAGCAGTTCTTC
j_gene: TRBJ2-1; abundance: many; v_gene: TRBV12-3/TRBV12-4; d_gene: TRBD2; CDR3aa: CASSLLAAIYNEQFF; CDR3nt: TGTGCCAGCAGTTTACTAGCGGCGATCTACAATGAGCAGTTCTTC
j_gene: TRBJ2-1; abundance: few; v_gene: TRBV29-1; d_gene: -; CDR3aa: CSVIRDSDEQFF; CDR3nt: TGCAGCGTGATCCGGGACTCAGATGAGCAGTTCTTC
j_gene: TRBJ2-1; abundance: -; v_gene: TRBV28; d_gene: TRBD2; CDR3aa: CASSFLGTSEYNEQFF; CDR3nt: TGTGCCAGCAGTTTCCTCGGGACTAGCGAGTACAATGAGCAGTTCTTC
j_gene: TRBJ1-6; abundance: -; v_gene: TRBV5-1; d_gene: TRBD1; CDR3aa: CASSTGTENNSPLHF; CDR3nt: TGCGCCAGCAGCACCGGGACAGAAAATAATTCACCCCTCCACTTT
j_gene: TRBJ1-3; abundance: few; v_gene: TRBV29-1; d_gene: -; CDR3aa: CSVVSGSGSGNTIYF; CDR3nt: TGCAGCGTTGTTTCAGGGTCTGGCTCTGGAAACACCATATATTTT
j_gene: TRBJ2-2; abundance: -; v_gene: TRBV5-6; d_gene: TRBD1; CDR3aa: CASSLDRARNTGELFF; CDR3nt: TGTGCCAGCAGCTTAGACAGGGCGAGAAACACCGGGGAGCTGTTTTTT
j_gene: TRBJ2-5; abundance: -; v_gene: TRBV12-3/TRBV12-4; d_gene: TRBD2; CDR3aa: CASSSGLAGEGETQYF; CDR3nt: TGTGCCAGCAGTTCCGGACTAGCGGGAGAGGGGGAGACCCAGTACTTC
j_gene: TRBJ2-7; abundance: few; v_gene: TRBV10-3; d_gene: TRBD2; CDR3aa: CAISESREAIYEQYF; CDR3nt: TGTGCCATCAGTGAGTCGCGGGAGGCAATCTACGAGCAGTACTTC
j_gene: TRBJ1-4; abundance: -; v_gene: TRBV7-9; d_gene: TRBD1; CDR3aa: CASSPTGEYATNEKLFF; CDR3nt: TGTGCCAGCAGCCCGACAGGGGAATATGCAACTAATGAAAAACTGTTTTTT
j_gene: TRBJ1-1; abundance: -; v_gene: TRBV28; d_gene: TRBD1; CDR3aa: CASSFRQGATTEAFF; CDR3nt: TGTGCCAGCAGTTTTCGTCAGGGGGCGACCACTGAAGCTTTCTTT
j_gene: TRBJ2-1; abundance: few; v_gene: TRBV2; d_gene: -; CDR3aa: CASSEQDRAGNEQFF; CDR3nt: TGTGCCAGCAGTGAACAGGATAGAGCTGGCAATGAGCAGTTCTTC
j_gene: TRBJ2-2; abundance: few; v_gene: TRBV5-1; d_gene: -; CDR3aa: CASSLALLGRGTGELFF; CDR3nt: TGCGCCAGCAGCTTGGCCCTGTTGGGCAGAGGGACCGGGGAGCTGTTTTTT
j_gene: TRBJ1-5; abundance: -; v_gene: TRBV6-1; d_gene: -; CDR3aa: CASSLGEGNNQPQHF; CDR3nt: TGTGCCAGCAGCCTAGGGGAGGGAAACAATCAGCCCCAGCATTTT
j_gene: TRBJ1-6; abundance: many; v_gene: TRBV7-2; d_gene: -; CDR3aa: CASSPDLRSPLHF; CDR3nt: TGTGCCAGCAGCCCAGACCTCAGGTCACCCCTCCACTTT
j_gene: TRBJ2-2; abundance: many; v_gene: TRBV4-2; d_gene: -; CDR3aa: CASSQKLGSGELFF; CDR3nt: TGTGCCAGCAGCCAAAAGCTCGGGAGCGGGGAGCTGTTTTTT
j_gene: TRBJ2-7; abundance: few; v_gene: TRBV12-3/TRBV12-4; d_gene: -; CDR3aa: CASSLLAMGEQYF; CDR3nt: TGTGCCAGCAGTCTCCTAGCGATGGGCGAGCAGTACTTC
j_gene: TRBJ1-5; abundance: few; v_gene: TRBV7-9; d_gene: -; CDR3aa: CASSLGEGSNQPQHF; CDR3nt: TGTGCCAGCAGCTTAGGGGAGGGGAGCAATCAGCCCCAGCATTTT
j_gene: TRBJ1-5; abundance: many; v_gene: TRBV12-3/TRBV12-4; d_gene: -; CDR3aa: CASSFEGNQPQHF; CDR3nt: TGTGCCAGCAGTTTCGAAGGGAATCAGCCCCAGCATTTT
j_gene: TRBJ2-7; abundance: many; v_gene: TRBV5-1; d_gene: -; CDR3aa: CASSVRDLDYEQYF; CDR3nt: TGCGCCAGCAGCGTCCGGGACCTCGACTACGAGCAGTACTTC
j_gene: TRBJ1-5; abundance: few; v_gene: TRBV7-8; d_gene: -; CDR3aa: CASSLGDWGFGNQPQHF; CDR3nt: TGTGCCAGCAGCTTGGGAGACTGGGGATTTGGCAATCAGCCCCAGCATTTT
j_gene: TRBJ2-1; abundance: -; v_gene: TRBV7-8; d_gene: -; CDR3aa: CASSFPALPGQFF; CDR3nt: TGTGCCAGCAGCTTCCCTGCCCTACCAGGTCAGTTCTTC
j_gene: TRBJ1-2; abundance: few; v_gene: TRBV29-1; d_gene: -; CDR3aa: CSVGRANYGYTF; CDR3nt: TGCAGCGTTGGAAGAGCAAACTATGGCTACACCTTC
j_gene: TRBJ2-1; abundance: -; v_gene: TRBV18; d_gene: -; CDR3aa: CASSPIDSGEQFF; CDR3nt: TGTGCCAGCTCACCAATCGACAGTGGTGAGCAGTTCTTC
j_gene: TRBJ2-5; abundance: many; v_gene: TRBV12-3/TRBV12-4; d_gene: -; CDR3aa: CASSLGYGRAGETQYF; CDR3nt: TGTGCCAGCAGTTTAGGATACGGGCGGGCCGGGGAGACCCAGTACTTC
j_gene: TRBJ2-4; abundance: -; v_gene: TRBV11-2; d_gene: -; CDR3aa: CASSLGGPRNIQYF; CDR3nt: TGTGCCAGCAGCTTAGGGGGCCCTAGAAACATTCAGTACTTC
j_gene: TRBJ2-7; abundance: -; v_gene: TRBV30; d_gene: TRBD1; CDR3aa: CACRGLNYEQYF; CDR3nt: TGTGCCTGTAGGGGGCTAAACTACGAGCAGTACTTC
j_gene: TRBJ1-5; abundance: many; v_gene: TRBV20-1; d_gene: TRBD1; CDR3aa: CSASRDRANQPQHF; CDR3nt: TGCAGTGCCAGCCGGGACAGGGCCAATCAGCCCCAGCATTTT
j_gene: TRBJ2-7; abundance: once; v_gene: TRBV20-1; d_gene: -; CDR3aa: CSARQVTTYEQYF; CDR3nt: TGCAGTGCTAGGCAGGTGACCACCTACGAGCAGTACTTC
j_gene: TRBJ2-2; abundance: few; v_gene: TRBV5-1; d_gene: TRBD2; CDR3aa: CASSVTSGLNTGELFF; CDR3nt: TGCGCCAGCAGCGTGACTAGCGGGTTGAACACCGGGGAGCTGTTTTTT
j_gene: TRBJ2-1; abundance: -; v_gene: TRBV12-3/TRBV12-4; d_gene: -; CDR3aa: CASRPQQSSYNERFF; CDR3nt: TGTGCCAGCAGACCGCAACAGAGCTCCTACAATGAGCGTTTCTTC
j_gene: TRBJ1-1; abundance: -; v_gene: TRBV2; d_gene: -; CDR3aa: CASSGPQTEAFF; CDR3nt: TGTGCCAGCAGTGGGCCCCAGACTGAAGCTTTCTTT
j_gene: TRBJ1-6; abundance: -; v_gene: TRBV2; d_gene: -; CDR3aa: CASNPWGGAGYNSPLHF; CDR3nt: TGTGCCAGCAACCCCTGGGGGGGGGCCGGCTATAATTCACCCCTCCACTTT
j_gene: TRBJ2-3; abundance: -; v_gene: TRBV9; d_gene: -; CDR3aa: CASTLTMSTDTQYF; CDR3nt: TGTGCCAGCACCCTAACCATGAGCACAGATACGCAGTATTTT
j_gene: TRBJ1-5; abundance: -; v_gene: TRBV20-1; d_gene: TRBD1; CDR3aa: CSAPTGALSNQPQHF; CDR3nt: TGCAGTGCACCGACAGGGGCCTTGAGCAATCAGCCCCAGCATTTT